This entry lists 19 T cell receptor beta chains sequenced from one sample in a study of blood T cell repertoires in COVID-19. Method: immunoSEQ multiplex PCR; TCRdb's copy keeps in-frame clones and lacks some. The sample carries 150,000 to 200,000 clones, approximately 90% recorded once. The specimen sequenced was peripheral blood. The receptors derive from a man aged 65 to 85 with active or convalescent COVID-19.

This rearrangement joins TRBV13 to TRBJ2-7, with a possible D match to TRBD2 (7 bases). This CDR3 contains 16 residues. V was shortened by 4 bases and J by 9 bases, with 25 bases between the two germline ends. Germline V gives CDR1 PRHDT, CDR2 FYEKMQ (reference sequence). In nucleotides, the CDR3 is TGTGCCAGCAGCTCGCACAGAGGGGGGGGAGTACCGATGCAGTACTTC. It translates to CASSSHRGGGVPMQYF.

The J gene is TRBJ1-1, the V gene TRBV11-2; D is unclear. This CDR3 spans 15 amino acids. V was shortened by 6 bases and J by 5 bases, with 19 bases between the two germline ends. In germline, CDR1 is SGHAT, CDR2 FQNNGV. The CDR3 spells CASRSPGKGRTEAFF. Written as DNA, the CDR3 is TGTGCCAGCAGATCTCCAGGAAAAGGAAGAACTGAAGCTTTCTTT.

V gene TRBV19 combines with J gene TRBJ2-5, with 7 nucleotides matching TRBD1. The CDR3 totals 14 residues. Per the germline V gene, CDR1 is LNHDA and CDR2 is SQIVND (reference sequence). Trimming at V came to 5 bases and at J to 3 bases, leaving 6 bases not matched to a gene. Here the CDR3 DNA reads TGTGCCAGTAGTTCGCGAGGGACAGAAGAGACCCAGTACTTC. It specifies CASSSRGTEETQYF.

On this clone itself: Because the CDR3's place on the DNA is in doubt, the DNA is left out and the CDR3 is given as listed by TCRdb. The chain combines TRBV28 with TRBJ1-6; the D call of TRBD1 is as the table states it, not checked on the DNA. The CDR3 numbers 15 amino acids, ends counted. CDR1 is MDHEN and CDR2 is SYDVKM in the germline V gene. CDR3 region: CASSSSRGQGRSLHF.

This chain uses TRBV19 with TRBJ1-1; no definite D call. This CDR3 is 13 amino acids long. Deletions cut 11 bases from V and 4 bases from J, with 17 bases between. Germline CDR1 reads LNHDA; CDR2 reads SQIVND (reference sequence). The CDR3 DNA reads TGTGCCCCTCCCGCCCGGGAAAGCACTGAAGCTTTCTTT. This codes for CAPPARESTEAFF.

This chain joins TRBV11-2 and TRBJ2-1; D is undetermined. The germline gives CDR1 SGHAT, CDR2 FQNNGV. Trimming took off 5 bases at V and 3 bases at J, with 14 bases between the two ends. The CDR3 sequence is 15 residues long. In DNA, the CDR3 is TGTGCCAGCAGCCTTAATGGTCAGCGCTACAATGAGCAGTTCTTC. Translating it yields CASSLNGQRYNEQFF.

V gene TRBV7-2 combines with J gene TRBJ2-1, with 8 bases that match TRBD2. The CDR3 contains 16 residues. Germline assignment: CDR1 SGHTA and CDR2 FQGNSA. V shed 5 bases, J shed 3 bases, and the junction held 9 bases outside the gene matches. This CDR3 reads CASSRRGTRIYNEQFF. The CDR3 DNA follows: TGTGCCAGCAGCCGTCGCGGGACTAGAATCTACAATGAGCAGTTCTTC.

V and J are TRBV5-1 and TRBJ1-1; TRBD1 matches at 9 bases. CDR1 and CDR2 (germline): SGHRS, YFSETQ. The CDR3 loop spans 16 amino acids. The trim removed 6 bases at V and 8 bases at J, leaving 17 bases unmatched. The DNA of the CDR3 is TGCGCCAGCACTCTCTACGGACCGGGGACAGGGACGGAAGCTTTCTTT. Translation gives CASTLYGPGTGTEAFF.

This clone has just one count. This chain uses TRBV6-5 with TRBJ1-1, with 8 bases identical to TRBD1. The trim removed 2 bases at V and 6 bases at J, leaving 8 bases unmatched. Germline V gene data show CDR1 as MNHEY and CDR2 as SVGAGI. This CDR3 comprises 15 residues. CDR3 in amino acids: CASSYGRTGSSEAFF. The CDR3 nucleotides are TGTGCCAGCAGTTACGGTAGGACAGGGTCTTCTGAAGCTTTCTTT.

The chain uses TRBV19 and TRBJ1-2; no definite D call. The germline CDR1 and CDR2 sequences are LNHDA and SQIVND (reference sequence). The V end was cut by 1 base, the J end by 2 bases, with 11 bases between. The CDR3 is 15 amino acids. Here the CDR3 reads CASSIVAGSNYGYTF. As DNA, the CDR3 is TGTGCCAGTAGTATAGTAGCCGGGTCCAACTATGGCTACACCTTC.

As regards this clone: The same CDR3 is also encoded by other DNA sequences in this sample. The V gene is TRBV10-3, the J gene TRBJ2-7, with TRBD2 as a possible D gene (5 bases). Germline lookup yields CDR1 ENHRY and CDR2 SYGVKD. This CDR3 region has 12 residues. Deletions cut 2 bases from V and 3 bases from J, with 5 bases between. DNA for the CDR3: TGTGCCATCAGTGAGGGACTCTACGAGCAGTACTTC. Residues: CAISEGLYEQYF.

The chain links TRBV15 to TRBJ2-5; 9 bases agree with TRBD2. In germline, CDR1 is LNHNV, CDR2 YYDKDF (reference sequence). With 1 base clipped from V and 5 bases from J, the junction kept 5 bases outside the gene matches. This CDR3 has 15 residues. The DNA of the CDR3 is TGTGCCACCAGCAGAGTGGGAGCGGGGGGCGAGACCCAGTACTTC. This encodes CATSRVGAGGETQYF.

The chain recombines TRBV3-1 (or the pseudogene TRBV3-2) with TRBJ1-4; D gene uncertain. The V end lost 3 bases, the J end lost 7 bases, and 15 bases lay between the germline ends. This CDR3 is 15 amino acids long. Germline V gene data show CDR1 as LGHDT and CDR2 as YNNKEL (reference sequence). CDR3 sequence (DNA): TGTGCCAGCAGCCAGCAAGCGGCGAGGAGTGAAAAACTGTTTTTT. Translating gives CASSQQAARSEKLFF.

V gene TRBV27 combines with J gene TRBJ1-3; D gene uncertain. Trimming took off 4 bases at V and 0 bases at J, with 13 bases between the two ends. Per germline, CDR1 MNHEY and CDR2 SMNVEV (reference sequence). CDR3 size: 16 residues. CDR3 residues: CASSSLPATSGNTIYF. In DNA, the CDR3 is TGTGCCAGCAGTTCGCTTCCAGCGACCTCTGGAAACACCATATATTTT.

V usage is TRBV11-2 and J usage is TRBJ2-7; possibly TRBD2 for D (5 bases). Germline CDR1 reads SGHAT; CDR2 reads FQNNGV. V dropped 5 bases and J dropped 1 base, with 18 bases sitting between them. The CDR3 has 16 residues. The CDR3 spells CASSRSMRVTSYEQYF. In DNA form, the CDR3 reads TGTGCCAGCAGCCGGTCAATGAGGGTCACGTCCTACGAGCAGTACTTC.

The gene calls are TRBV2 and TRBJ1-2; weak D call: TRBD1 (6 bases). The CDR3 covers 15 residues. The germline gives CDR1 SNHLY, CDR2 FYNNEI. V shed 5 bases and J shed 3 bases, with 16 bases lying between them. CDR3 sequence reads: CASSFVSRGDYGYTF. The CDR3 DNA reads as TGTGCCAGCAGTTTTGTGAGCAGGGGCGACTATGGCTACACCTTC. The complete variable domain, with remaining parts taken from reference TRBV2 and TRBJ1-2, reads EPEVTQTPSHQVTQMGQEVILRCVPISNHLYFYWYRQILGQKVEFLVSFYNNEISEKSEIFDDQFSVERPDGSNFTLKIRSTKLEDSAMYFCASSFVSRGDYGYTFGSGTRLTVV.

The rearrangement links TRBV4-3 to TRBJ2-7, with 11 bases aligning to TRBD1. V was clipped by 8 bases and J by 6 bases; unmatched bases: 9. This CDR3 comprises 14 residues. Per germline, CDR1 LGHNA and CDR2 YSLEER. The CDR3 loop reads CASSRDRGSGEQYF. CDR3 DNA sequence: TGCGCCAGCTCCCGGGACAGGGGGTCGGGCGAGCAGTACTTC.

This chain connects TRBV9 to TRBJ2-1, with D hard to call. This CDR3 is built from 15 residues. The V end was cut by 3 bases, the J end by 1 base, with 11 bases between. Germline V gene lookup returns CDR1 SGDLS and CDR2 YYNGEE. CDR3 region: CASSGGVRSYNEQFF. The DNA of the CDR3 is TGTGCCAGCAGCGGCGGTGTACGTTCCTACAATGAGCAGTTCTTC.

This chain uses TRBV7-9 with TRBJ2-7; TRBD1 might be the D (6 bases). Per the germline V gene, CDR1 is SEHNR and CDR2 is FQNEAQ (reference sequence). Trimming removed 3 bases from V and 6 bases from J, with 12 bases in between. The CDR3 runs 13 residues. CDR3 loop: CASSFLQGIEQYF. The DNA for the CDR3 is TGTGCCAGCAGCTTCCTACAGGGTATCGAGCAGTACTTC.